A selection of T cell receptor beta chains follows, all from one sample in a study of T-cell memory formation after mild COVID-19. TCRdb independently ran MiXCR on the 5' RACE reads; one entry per CDR3 protein. The sample includes about 110,000 distinct CDR3 sequences, around 12% of them seen just once. Sample: PBMCs or a T cell subset sorted from them (not recorded which). Source of these receptors: an adult woman who had mild COVID-19 (a few samples of this study predate the infection). Cell type and time point are not known. Each CDR3 is given with its conserved first and last residue. The D gene is left open where the match is weak. Clone size is not always given. Where it is, it says once, few, many or a class for expanded clones.

>many|TRBV7-6|TRBD2|TRBJ2-3
CASSYSPLPRTSGRDTDTQYF
TGTGCCAGCAGTTATAGTCCGCTGCCTAGGACTAGCGGGAGGGACACAGATACGCAGTATTTT
>.|TRBV30|TRBD1|TRBJ1-1
CAWSQGDGGEAFF
TGTGCCTGGAGCCAGGGGGATGGTGGTGAAGCTTTCTTT
>.|TRBV12-3/TRBV12-4|TRBD1|TRBJ1-2
CASRVGTGVINGYTF
TGTGCCAGCAGAGTCGGGACAGGGGTGATAAATGGCTACACCTTC
>.|TRBV6-1|TRBD1|TRBJ1-2
CASSEVGRGLHYGYTF
TGTGCCAGCAGTGAAGTAGGCAGGGGGCTGCACTATGGCTACACCTTC
>many|TRBV27|.|TRBJ2-7
CASSLGDSYEQYF
TGTGCCAGCAGTTTAGGAGACTCCTACGAGCAGTACTTC
>.|TRBV5-4|.|TRBJ2-5
CASSLKDFLGETQYF
TGTGCCAGCAGCTTAAAGGACTTCCTGGGGGAGACCCAGTACTTC
>many|TRBV7-9|.|TRBJ2-1
CASERVAYNEQFF
TGTGCCAGTGAGCGGGTTGCCTACAATGAGCAGTTCTTC
>.|TRBV9|.|TRBJ2-1
CASSVSGANEQFF
TGTGCCAGCAGCGTATCAGGCGCGAATGAGCAGTTCTTC
>.|TRBV5-6|.|TRBJ2-7
CASSLVGGAVYEQYF
TGTGCCAGCAGCTTGGTTGGGGGGGCCGTCTACGAGCAGTACTTC
>few|TRBV7-3|TRBD1|TRBJ2-1
CASSLAGTAYNEQFF
TGTGCCAGCAGCTTGGCCGGGACAGCATACAATGAGCAGTTCTTC
>many|TRBV5-6|TRBD2|TRBJ2-1
CASSTGTSSYNEQFF
TGTGCCAGCAGCACCGGGACTAGCTCCTACAATGAGCAGTTCTTC
>.|TRBV12-3/TRBV12-4|.|TRBJ1-4
CASSLYGLGEKLFF
TGTGCCAGCAGTTTATATGGTTTAGGTGAAAAACTGTTTTTT
>many|TRBV4-1|.|TRBJ2-1
CASSQDGAPREQFF
TGCGCCAGCAGCCAAGATGGGGCTCCCCGTGAGCAGTTCTTC
>.|TRBV27|TRBD1|TRBJ2-7
CASSQQGPLHIGEQYF
TGTGCCAGCAGTCAACAGGGGCCCTTGCACATAGGCGAGCAGTACTTC
>.|TRBV3-1|.|TRBJ1-6
CASSPGHLSYNSPLHF
TGTGCCAGCAGCCCGGGACACCTCTCCTATAATTCACCCCTCCACTTT
>few|TRBV6-6|TRBD2|TRBJ2-7
CASSWGGKRELDDEQYF
TGTGCCAGCAGTTGGGGGGGGAAGCGGGAGTTAGACGACGAGCAGTACTTC
>.|TRBV4-2|.|TRBJ2-7
CASSPESSLFVSGYEQYF
TGTGCCAGCAGCCCCGAATCTAGCTTGTTTGTGAGCGGGTACGAGCAGTACTTC
>few|TRBV5-6|.|TRBJ2-7
CASSIGTRYEQYF
TGTGCCAGCAGCATCGGGACCCGCTACGAGCAGTACTTC
>many|TRBV27|TRBD2|TRBJ2-5
CATKKVAGLEETQYF
TGTGCCACCAAAAAAGTGGCAGGACTAGAAGAGACCCAGTACTTC
>.|TRBV15|.|TRBJ2-5
CATSREGVQETQYF
TGTGCCACCAGCAGAGAGGGGGTACAAGAGACCCAGTACTTC
>few|TRBV6-6|.|TRBJ2-7
CASGTVLTYEQYF
TGTGCCAGCGGGACGGTCCTCACCTACGAGCAGTACTTC
>few|TRBV29-1|TRBD2|TRBJ2-7
CSVESGLGYEQYF
TGCAGCGTTGAGTCGGGACTAGGATACGAGCAGTACTTC
>.|TRBV11-2|TRBD1|TRBJ2-7
CASSLLTGGSNQQYF
TGTGCCAGCAGCTTATTGACAGGGGGCTCTAACCAGCAGTACTTC
>.|TRBV4-2|TRBD2|TRBJ2-3
CASSQVPSGSTDTQYF
TGTGCCAGCAGCCAAGTACCTAGCGGTAGCACAGATACGCAGTATTTT
>few|TRBV6-4|TRBD1|TRBJ1-2
CASSDPGQGYYGYTF
TGTGCCAGCAGTGACCCGGGACAGGGGTACTATGGCTACACCTTC
>.|TRBV25-1|TRBD2|TRBJ2-3
CASSGWRGGSTDTQYF
TGTGCCAGCAGTGGCTGGCGGGGCGGGAGTACAGATACGCAGTATTTT
>.|TRBV9|.|TRBJ2-7
CASSVQGEGTYEQYF
TGTGCCAGCAGCGTACAGGGGGAGGGAACCTACGAGCAGTACTTC
>many|TRBV5-1|.|TRBJ2-1
CASSAFGGGEQFF
TGCGCCAGCAGCGCCTTTGGGGGTGGTGAGCAGTTCTTC
>few|TRBV7-3|TRBD2|TRBJ2-1
CASSPVAGLYNEQFF
TGTGCCAGCAGCCCCGTAGCGGGCCTTTACAATGAGCAGTTCTTC
>few|TRBV4-2|TRBD1|TRBJ1-1
CASSLGTGGYLAFF
TGTGCCAGCAGCCTAGGGACAGGGGGGTATCTGGCTTTCTTT
>few|TRBV30|TRBD2|TRBJ2-1
CAWRLAGGHGYNEQFF
TGTGCCTGGAGGCTAGCGGGAGGCCACGGTTACAATGAGCAGTTCTTC
>few|TRBV6-6|TRBD1|TRBJ2-1
CASEGTGVYEQFF
TGTGCCAGCGAAGGAACAGGGGTCTATGAGCAGTTCTTC
>.|TRBV29-1|.|TRBJ1-2
CSVEEGGRAYGYTF
TGCAGCGTTGAAGAGGGTGGGAGGGCCTATGGCTACACCTTC
>.|TRBV4-2|.|TRBJ2-7
CASSPSGVEQYF
TGTGCCAGCAGCCCCTCCGGGGTCGAGCAGTACTTC
>.|TRBV5-1|.|TRBJ1-2
CASSRTPDGYTF
TGCGCCAGCTCGAGGACACCTGATGGCTACACCTTC
>.|TRBV20-1|.|TRBJ1-2
CSAPDHGYTF
TGCAGTGCCCCGGACCATGGCTACACCTTC
>.|TRBV5-1|TRBD2|TRBJ2-5
CASRPRLAGAETQYF
TGCGCCAGCAGACCTCGACTAGCGGGAGCAGAGACCCAGTACTTC
>.|TRBV6-2/TRBV6-3|TRBD1|TRBJ1-1
CASSYPDRGLEDTEAFF
TGTGCCAGCAGTTACCCCGACAGGGGGCTTGAGGACACTGAAGCTTTCTTT
>.|TRBV5-1|.|TRBJ2-1
CASSLVANEQFF
TGCGCCAGCAGCTTGGTCGCCAATGAGCAGTTCTTC
>few|TRBV12-3/TRBV12-4|.|TRBJ2-1
CASALAINEQFF
TGTGCCAGCGCCCTAGCGATCAATGAGCAGTTCTTC
>few|TRBV13|.|TRBJ2-1
CASRTDSYNEQFF
TGTGCCAGCAGAACGGACAGCTACAATGAGCAGTTCTTC
>few|TRBV7-9|.|TRBJ2-1
CASSYSRRAYNEQFF
TGTGCCAGCAGCTACAGCCGTAGGGCCTACAATGAGCAGTTCTTC
>few|TRBV11-2|.|TRBJ2-5
CASSLGSPAQYF
TGTGCCAGCAGCTTAGGATCGCCGGCCCAGTACTTC
>.|TRBV5-1|.|TRBJ2-7
CASSLVGGSRLSYEQYF
TGCGCCAGCAGCTTGGTCGGTGGGAGTAGGTTATCCTACGAGCAGTACTTC
>few|TRBV24-1|TRBD1|TRBJ2-2
CATSDPTQRQGKRAGELFF
TGTGCCACCAGTGATCCCACTCAAAGACAGGGGAAGAGGGCCGGGGAGCTGTTTTTT
>many|TRBV5-1|.|TRBJ2-7
CASSLGVSYEQYF
TGCGCCAGTTCACTAGGGGTCTCCTACGAGCAGTACTTC
>few|TRBV4-2|.|TRBJ2-7
CASSPQDGTYEQYF
TGTGCCAGCAGCCCCCAGGACGGTACCTACGAGCAGTACTTC
>few|TRBV2|TRBD2|TRBJ2-7
CASSEAGLAGAYEQYF
TGTGCCAGCAGTGAAGCAGGACTAGCGGGGGCCTACGAGCAGTACTTC
>few|TRBV9|TRBD1|TRBJ1-1
CASSVGGTGGIEEAFF
TGTGCCAGCAGCGTAGGGGGGACAGGGGGCATAGAGGAAGCTTTCTTT
>.|TRBV12-3/TRBV12-4|.|TRBJ2-2
CASSFSVGLVSTGELFF
TGTGCCAGCAGTTTCAGCGTTGGTCTGGTTAGCACCGGGGAGCTGTTTTTT
>few|TRBV7-9|.|TRBJ2-7
CASSLASYTASYEQYF
TGTGCCAGCAGCTTGGCCAGCTACACCGCTTCGTACGAGCAGTACTTC
>.|TRBV25-1|.|TRBJ2-7
CASSERNLGQGRSYEQYF
TGTGCCAGCAGTGAGAGGAATTTGGGGCAGGGCCGAAGCTACGAGCAGTACTTC
>few|TRBV7-6|.|TRBJ2-7
CASSSPTGLSYEQYF
TGTGCCAGCAGCTCCCCGACAGGACTCTCCTACGAGCAGTACTTC
>many|TRBV20-1|.|TRBJ2-5
CSAVGTPIFQETQYF
TGCAGTGCCGTCGGGACACCGATATTTCAAGAGACCCAGTACTTC
>many|TRBV4-2|.|TRBJ2-7
CASSQDRTYEQYF
TGTGCCAGCAGCCAAGACAGGACCTACGAGCAGTACTTC
>many|TRBV9|TRBD2|TRBJ2-1
CASSVGTSGDPYNEQFF
TGTGCCAGCAGCGTAGGGACTAGCGGGGATCCCTACAATGAGCAGTTCTTC
>.|TRBV24-1|.|TRBJ2-2
CATSDFPTGELFF
TGTGCCACCAGTGATTTTCCCACCGGGGAGCTGTTTTTT